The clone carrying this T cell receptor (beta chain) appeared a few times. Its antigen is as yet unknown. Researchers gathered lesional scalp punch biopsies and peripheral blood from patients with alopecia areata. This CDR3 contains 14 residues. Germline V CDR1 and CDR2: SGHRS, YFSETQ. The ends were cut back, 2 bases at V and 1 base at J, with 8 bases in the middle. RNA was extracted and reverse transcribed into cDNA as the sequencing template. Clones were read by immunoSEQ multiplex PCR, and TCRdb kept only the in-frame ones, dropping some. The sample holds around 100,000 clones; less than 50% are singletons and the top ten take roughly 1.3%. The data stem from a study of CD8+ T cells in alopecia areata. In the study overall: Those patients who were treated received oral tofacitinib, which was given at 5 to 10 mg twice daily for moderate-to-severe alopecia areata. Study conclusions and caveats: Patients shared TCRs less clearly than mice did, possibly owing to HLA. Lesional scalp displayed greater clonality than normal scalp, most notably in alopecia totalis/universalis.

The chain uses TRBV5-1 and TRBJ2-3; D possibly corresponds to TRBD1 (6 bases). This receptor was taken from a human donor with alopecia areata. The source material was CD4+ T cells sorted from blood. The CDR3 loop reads CASSFQGRTDTQYF. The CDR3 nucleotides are TGCGCCAGCAGCTTCCAGGGGCGCACAGATACGCAGTATTTT.